Given below is one T cell receptor (beta chain) in context. The template used for profiling TCR beta VDJ and CDR3 was genomic DNA. TCRdb analysed the reads with MiXCR anew, one entry per CDR3 protein. The profile covers 150,000 to 200,000 distinct CDR3 sequences, with approximately 40% appearing a single time and 0.8% to 1.1% taken by the ten largest. The record originates from a study of CD8+CD57+ T cells in acquired aplastic anemia. The wider study: The study obtained an average of about 3.4 ug of DNA from sorted CD4+ and CD8+ cells. Around 10 million reads were obtained on average for healthy donor CD4+ cells.

Germline V gene sequence: CDR1 KGHDR, CDR2 SFDVKD. The CDR3 has 13 residues. V was cut by 5 bases and J by 2 bases, with 9 bases left in between. The V call is TRBV24-1, the J call TRBJ2-7; D not resolved. The sequenced sample was sorted CD4+, CD8+, or CD8+CD57+ T cells (not recorded which) from PBMCs. This sequence originates from a human donor in good health. The CDR3 sequence is CATSGLGTYEQYF. CDR3 bases: TGTGCCACCAGTGGATTGGGGACCTACGAGCAGTACTTC.